The T cell receptor (beta chain) under discussion was sequenced for a study of blood T cells in healthy people across ages (dated by TCRdb to 2014 to 2015). With regard to the full study: In model experiments, roughly one uniquely barcoded TCR beta cDNA molecule per two T cells was captured by template switching. The study measured age-related changes in TCR beta repertoire diversity using deep sequencing normalized with unique cDNA molecular identifiers. Donors were grouped into four age groups: young (average approximately 16 years), middle-aged (around 39), aged (62) and long-lived (approximately 78). Two additional independent replicas of 1 million unique cDNA reads from the same blood draw were analyzed for two donors (one aged 18 to 30 and one aged 80 or older).

The CDR3 holds 14 amino acids from the cysteine to the phenylalanine. The sequence is cut down to CDR3 DNA, 42 bases in frame from base 1. V is cut back by 6 bases and J by 7 bases, with 5 bases in the junction unmatched. CDR1 and CDR2 are read off the germline V gene as SGHRS and YFSETQ. The donors were roughly 39 Caucasian individuals from Russia, aged roughly 6 to 95 years, who were systemically healthy. Ten milliliters of peripheral blood were drawn from each donor into EDTA-treated Vacutainer tubes. Ficoll-Paque density-gradient centrifugation was used to isolate PBMCs, with at least 7 million per sample. Trizol reagent was used to extract total RNA from the PBMCs, yielding at least 6 micrograms per sample. For every donor, flow cytometry on a PBMC aliquot measured the percentage of naive CD45RAhigh/CD27high T cells. Overall study results and their limits: Compared with the aged group, more naive CD4+ T cells, fewer expanded clones and increased TCR diversity were shown by the long-lived group, suggesting age selection. The percentage of naive T cells measured by flow cytometry correlated strongly with observed TCR beta diversity. Estimates of total diversity from one million sequenced T cells were regarded as lower bounds and underestimates. Conclusive comparison of naive and antigen-experienced compartments was prevented by the profiling of bulk unsorted PBMCs. As age increased, observed TCR beta diversity per million T cells dropped in a roughly linear way, and a significant reduction was already evident by age about 40. The CMV infection status of donors was not known, potentially confounding age-related changes in expanded clonotypes.

Library prep was done by 5' RACE. The run used an Illumina HiSeq 2500. A second PCR of roughly 7 to 12 cycles was performed with a sample-barcoded 5' primer and a J-beta primer mix. A unique molecular identifier was introduced onto each TCR beta cDNA molecule by a template-switch 5' adaptor carrying 12 random nucleotides. Each sample yielded at least 2.5 million CDR3-containing paired-end reads. First-strand cDNA synthesis was performed from all RNA using the Mint cDNA synthesis kit, with priming by a TRBC-specific oligonucleotide. Following uracil-DNA glycosylase treatment, all cDNA underwent a first 18-cycle PCR with the universal primers M1SS and BC2_uni_R. Concerning the study's data processing: For normalization, 1 million high-quality reads were randomly selected from each sample, with every read carrying a distinct molecular identifier. Instead of being binned into consensus sequences, reads with shared molecular identifiers were discarded. MiTCR, set to a Q25 quality threshold and the strictest error-elimination algorithm, was used for CDR3 identification, clonotype clustering and error correction. A nonparametric unseen species model with Euler transformation was used to estimate lower-bound total TCR beta diversity. TCRdb cleaned the public reads at Q25 with fastp, built clones with MiXCR and kept in-frame beta chains. Identical CDR3 proteins give one entry, which carries the most common genes and DNA. TCRdb, not the authors, supplied the V and J calls. For this sample there are 750,000 to 950,000 distinct CDR3 sequences; around 24% appear just once. The top ten hold about 2.9% of the sample.

The table lists this clonotype with a few counts. The clone's antigen remains unknown. Qualities for individual bases were not recorded, and no much larger clone is one base off. These data are also associated with another study on T cells of mothers and their children. That second report states: Nine systemically healthy Caucasian individuals, comprising three mothers and their six children, were included as donors. cDNA synthesis consumed the entire amount of extracted RNA, loaded at 1.5 ug RNA in each 15 ul reaction. In the second PCR, the M1S primer introduced both the sample barcodes and 2-4 random nucleotides. Over 8 million TCR beta CDR3 reads were obtained for each mother, and around 3 million reads were obtained for each child. In both related and unrelated pairs, thymic selection shapes the output of TCR recombination in a similar way, with inherited differences having only a minor effect. Normalized repertoire overlap was always found to be slightly, but never significantly, higher in related mother-child pairs than in unrelated mother-child pairs. No persistent microchimeric T cell clones were found, with a detection sensitivity of approximately 110 clones per million clonotypes. The study used deep NGS to compare TCR beta repertoires of mothers and children, seeking features distinguishing related mother-child pairs from unrelated individuals. On average, the children were roughly 12 +/- 4 years old, while the mothers were approximately 40 +/- 4 years old. After adapter ligation was performed with NEBNext reagents, the libraries were sequenced on an Illumina HiSeq 2000 with 100+100 nt paired-end reads. To avoid cross-contamination, the mother libraries and the child libraries were prepared a month apart and sequenced in separate runs. For each donor, between about 500,000 and 2,200,000 distinct TCR beta clonotypes were identified. Naive TCR beta clonotypes were estimated from low-frequency clonotypes matched to each donor's FACS-determined naive share, without sorting.

This clonotype was sampled from a boy aged 5 to 17 in good health. The chain links TRBV5-1 with TRBJ1-6; TRBD1 fits 9 bases in the junction. Sequenced sample: blood. The DNA is TGCGCCAGCAAACTCACAGGGGGCAATTCACCCCTCCACTTT. It translates to CASKLTGGNSPLHF.